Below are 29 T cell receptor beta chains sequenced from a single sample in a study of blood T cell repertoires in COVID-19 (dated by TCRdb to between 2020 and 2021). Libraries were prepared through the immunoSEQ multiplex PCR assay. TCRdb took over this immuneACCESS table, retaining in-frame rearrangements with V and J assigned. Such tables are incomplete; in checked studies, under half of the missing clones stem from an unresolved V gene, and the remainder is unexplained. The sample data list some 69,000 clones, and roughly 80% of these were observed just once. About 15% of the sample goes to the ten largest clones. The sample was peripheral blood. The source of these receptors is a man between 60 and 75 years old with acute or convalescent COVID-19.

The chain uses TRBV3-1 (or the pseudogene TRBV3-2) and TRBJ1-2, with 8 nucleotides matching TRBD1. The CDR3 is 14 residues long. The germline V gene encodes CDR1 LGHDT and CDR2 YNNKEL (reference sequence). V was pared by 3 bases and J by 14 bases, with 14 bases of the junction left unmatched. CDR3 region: CASSHPGQVFYRTF. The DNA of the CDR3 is TGTGCCAGCAGCCACCCGGGACAGGTCTTTTACCGTACCTTC.

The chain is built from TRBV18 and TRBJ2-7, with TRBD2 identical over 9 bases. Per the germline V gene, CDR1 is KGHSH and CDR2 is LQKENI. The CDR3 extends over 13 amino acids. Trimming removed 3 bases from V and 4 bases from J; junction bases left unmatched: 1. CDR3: CASSPSGGYEQYF. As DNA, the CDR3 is TGTGCCAGCTCACCGAGCGGGGGGTACGAGCAGTACTTC.

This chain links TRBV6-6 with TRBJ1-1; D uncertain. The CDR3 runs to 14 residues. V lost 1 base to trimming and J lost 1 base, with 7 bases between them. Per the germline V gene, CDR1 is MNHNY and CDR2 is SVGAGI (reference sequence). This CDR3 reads CASSYLEGNTEAFF. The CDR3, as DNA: TGTGCCAGCAGTTACTTGGAGGGGAACACTGAAGCTTTCTTT.

CDR3 nucleotide sequence: TGCGCCAGCAGGACAGCGAAGAACACTGAAGCTTTCTTT. This translates into CASRTAKNTEAFF. This chain connects TRBV10-1 to TRBJ1-1, with a possible D match to TRBD1 (5 bases). The CDR3 length is 13 residues. CDR1 and CDR2 (germline): WNHNN, SYGVQD (reference sequence). Trimming stripped 6 bases from V and 1 base from J, with 9 bases between.

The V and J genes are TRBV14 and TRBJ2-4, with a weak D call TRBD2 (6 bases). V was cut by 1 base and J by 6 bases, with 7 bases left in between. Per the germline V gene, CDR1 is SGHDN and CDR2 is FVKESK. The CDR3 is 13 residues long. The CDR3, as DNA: TGTGCCAGCAGCCAAGCTAGCGCAAACATTCAGTACTTC. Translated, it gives CASSQASANIQYF.

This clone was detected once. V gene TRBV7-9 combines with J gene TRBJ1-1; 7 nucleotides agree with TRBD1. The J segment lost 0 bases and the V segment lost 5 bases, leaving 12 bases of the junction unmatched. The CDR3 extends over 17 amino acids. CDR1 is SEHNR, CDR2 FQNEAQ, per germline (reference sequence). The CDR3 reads CASSPVGRQGMNTEAFF. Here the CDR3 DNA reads TGTGCCAGCAGCCCTGTCGGCCGACAGGGCATGAACACTGAAGCTTTCTTT.

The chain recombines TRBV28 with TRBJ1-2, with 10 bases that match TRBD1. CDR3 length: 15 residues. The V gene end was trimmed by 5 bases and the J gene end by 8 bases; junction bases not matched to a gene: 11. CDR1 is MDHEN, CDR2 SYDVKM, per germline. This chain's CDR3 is CASSAPGTGVEGYTF. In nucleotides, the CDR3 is TGTGCCAGCAGTGCGCCCGGGACAGGGGTTGAAGGCTACACCTTC.

CDR3: CASRPGQTYGYTF. The CDR3 nucleotides read TGTGCCAGCCGTCCGGGACAGACATATGGCTACACCTTC. V usage is TRBV19 and J usage is TRBJ1-2, with 7 bases matching TRBD1. The CDR3 totals 13 residues. Per germline, CDR1 LNHDA and CDR2 SQIVND (reference sequence). J gave up 5 bases and V 9 bases, and 9 bases lay outside the gene matches.

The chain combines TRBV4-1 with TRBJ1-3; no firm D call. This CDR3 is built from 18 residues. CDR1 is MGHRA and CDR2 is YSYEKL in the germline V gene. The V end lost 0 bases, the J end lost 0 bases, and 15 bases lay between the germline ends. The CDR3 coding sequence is TGCGCCAGCAGCCAAGAGTCTCTGCGATCCTCCTCTGGAAACACCATATATTTT. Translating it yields CASSQESLRSSSGNTIYF.

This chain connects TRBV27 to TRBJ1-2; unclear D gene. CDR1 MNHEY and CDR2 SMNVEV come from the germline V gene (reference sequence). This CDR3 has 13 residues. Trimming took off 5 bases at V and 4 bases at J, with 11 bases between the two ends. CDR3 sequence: CASSRRPLYGYTF. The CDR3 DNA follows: TGTGCCAGCAGTAGGAGGCCCCTCTATGGCTACACCTTC.

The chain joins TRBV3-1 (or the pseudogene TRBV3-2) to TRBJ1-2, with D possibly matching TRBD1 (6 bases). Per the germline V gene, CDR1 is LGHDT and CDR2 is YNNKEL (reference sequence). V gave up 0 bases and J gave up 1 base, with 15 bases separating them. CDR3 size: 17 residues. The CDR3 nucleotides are TGTGCCAGCAGCCAAGATTCCGGACAGTTGCATAACTATGGCTACACCTTC. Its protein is CASSQDSGQLHNYGYTF.

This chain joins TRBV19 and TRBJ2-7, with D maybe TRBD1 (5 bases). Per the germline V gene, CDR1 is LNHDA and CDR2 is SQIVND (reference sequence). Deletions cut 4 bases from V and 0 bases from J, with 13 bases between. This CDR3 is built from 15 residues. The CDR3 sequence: CASSNWGVSSYEQYF. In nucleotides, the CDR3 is TGTGCCAGTAGTAACTGGGGCGTGAGCTCCTACGAGCAGTACTTC.

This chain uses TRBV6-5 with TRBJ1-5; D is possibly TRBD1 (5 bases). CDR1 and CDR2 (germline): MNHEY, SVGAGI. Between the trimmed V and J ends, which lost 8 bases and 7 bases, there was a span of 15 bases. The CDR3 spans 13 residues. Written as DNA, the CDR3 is TGTGCCAGCTGCTCGGGGGGGAACCAGCCCCAGCATTTT. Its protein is CASCSGGNQPQHF.

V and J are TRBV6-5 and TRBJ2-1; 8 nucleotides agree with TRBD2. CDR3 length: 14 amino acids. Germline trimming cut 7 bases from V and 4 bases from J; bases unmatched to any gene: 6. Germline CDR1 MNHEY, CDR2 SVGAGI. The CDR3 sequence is CASTSGGSYNEQFF. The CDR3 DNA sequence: TGTGCCAGCACCTCGGGGGGGTCTTACAATGAGCAGTTCTTC.

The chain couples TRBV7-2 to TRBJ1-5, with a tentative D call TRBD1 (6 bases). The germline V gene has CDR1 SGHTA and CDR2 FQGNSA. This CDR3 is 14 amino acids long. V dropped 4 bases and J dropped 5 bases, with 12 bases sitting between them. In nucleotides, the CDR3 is TGTGCCAGCAGCTCGAGGGGGGGGGATCAGCCCCAGCATTTT. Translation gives CASSSRGGDQPQHF.

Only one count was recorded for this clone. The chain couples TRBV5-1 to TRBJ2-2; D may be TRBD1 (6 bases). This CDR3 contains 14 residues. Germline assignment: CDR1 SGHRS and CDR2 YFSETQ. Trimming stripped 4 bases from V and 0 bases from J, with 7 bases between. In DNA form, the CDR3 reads TGCGCCAGCAGCAGGGGGACGAACACCGGGGAGCTGTTTTTT. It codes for CASSRGTNTGELFF.

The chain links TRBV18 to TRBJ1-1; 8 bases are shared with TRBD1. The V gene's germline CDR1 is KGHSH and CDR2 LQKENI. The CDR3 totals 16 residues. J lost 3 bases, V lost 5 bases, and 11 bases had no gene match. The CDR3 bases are TGTGCCAGCTCAAAAAGACAGGGGCGTTGGGACACTGAAGCTTTCTTT. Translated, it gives CASSKRQGRWDTEAFF.

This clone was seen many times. CDR3 bases: TGTGCCAGCAGCCAAGACCGAGGACAGGGGCACTATGGCTACACCTTC. It yields the protein CASSQDRGQGHYGYTF. The chain couples TRBV4-2 to TRBJ1-2; 9 bases are a match to TRBD1. J gave up 3 bases and V 0 bases, and 5 bases lay outside the gene matches. The CDR3 loop spans 16 amino acids. CDR1 LGHNA and CDR2 YNFKEQ come from the germline V gene.

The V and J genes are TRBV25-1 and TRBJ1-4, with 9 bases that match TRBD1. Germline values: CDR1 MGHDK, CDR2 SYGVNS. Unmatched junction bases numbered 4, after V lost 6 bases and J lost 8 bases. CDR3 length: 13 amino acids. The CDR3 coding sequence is TGTGCCAGCAGACAGGGGGCGCGGGAAAAACTGTTTTTT. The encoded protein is CASRQGAREKLFF.

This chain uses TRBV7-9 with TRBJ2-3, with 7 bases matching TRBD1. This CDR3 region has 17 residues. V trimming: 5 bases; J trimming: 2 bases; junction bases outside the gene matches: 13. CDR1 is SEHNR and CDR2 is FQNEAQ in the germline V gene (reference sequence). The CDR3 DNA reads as TGTGCCAGCAGCGTCGAGAACAGGGGATTTCCCACAGATACGCAGTATTTT. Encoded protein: CASSVENRGFPTDTQYF.

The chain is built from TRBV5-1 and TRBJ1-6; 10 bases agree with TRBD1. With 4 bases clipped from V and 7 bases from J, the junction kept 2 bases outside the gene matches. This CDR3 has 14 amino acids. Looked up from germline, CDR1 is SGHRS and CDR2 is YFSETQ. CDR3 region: CASSLDRGNSPLHF. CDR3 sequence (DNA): TGCGCCAGCAGCCTGGACAGGGGGAATTCACCCCTCCACTTT.

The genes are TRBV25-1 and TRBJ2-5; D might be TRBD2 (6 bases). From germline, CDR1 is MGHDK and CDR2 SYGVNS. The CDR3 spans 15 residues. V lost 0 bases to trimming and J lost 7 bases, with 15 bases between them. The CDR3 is CASSEYQGGRATQYF. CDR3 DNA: TGTGCCAGCAGTGAATACCAGGGAGGAAGAGCGACCCAGTACTTC.

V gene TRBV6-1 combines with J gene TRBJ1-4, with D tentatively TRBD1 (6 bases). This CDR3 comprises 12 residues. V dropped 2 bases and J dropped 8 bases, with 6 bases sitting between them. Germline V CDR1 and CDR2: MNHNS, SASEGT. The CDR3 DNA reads TGTGCCAGCAGTGAACAGGGGGAAAAACTGTTTTTT. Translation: CASSEQGEKLFF.

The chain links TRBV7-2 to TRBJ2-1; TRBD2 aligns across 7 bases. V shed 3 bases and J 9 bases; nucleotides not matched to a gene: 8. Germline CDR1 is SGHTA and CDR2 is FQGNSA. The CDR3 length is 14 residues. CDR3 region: CASSLAGGTPEQFF. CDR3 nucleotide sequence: TGTGCCAGCAGCTTGGCCGGGGGGACCCCTGAGCAGTTCTTC.

The CDR3, as DNA: TGTGCCAGCAGCCAAGGGACACCCCAGCTGGGCTACACCTTC. Translated: CASSQGTPQLGYTF. The chain joins TRBV7-9 to TRBJ1-2, with D maybe TRBD1 (6 bases). V was cut by 5 bases and J by 8 bases, with 18 bases left in between. The CDR3 loop spans 14 amino acids. Germline V gene sequence: CDR1 SEHNR, CDR2 FQNEAQ (reference sequence).

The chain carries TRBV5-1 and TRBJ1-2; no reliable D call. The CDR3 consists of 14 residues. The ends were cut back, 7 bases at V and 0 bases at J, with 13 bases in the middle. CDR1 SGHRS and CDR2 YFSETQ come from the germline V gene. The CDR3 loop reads CASSPLTANYGYTF. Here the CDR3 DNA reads TGCGCCAGCTCCCCCTTGACTGCTAACTATGGCTACACCTTC. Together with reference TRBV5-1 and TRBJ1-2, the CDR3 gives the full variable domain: KAGVTQTPRYLIKTRGQQVTLSCSPISGHRSVSWYQQTPGQGLQFLFEYFSETQRNKGNFPGRFSGRQFSNSRSEMNVSTLELGDSALYLCASSPLTANYGYTFGSGTRLTVV.

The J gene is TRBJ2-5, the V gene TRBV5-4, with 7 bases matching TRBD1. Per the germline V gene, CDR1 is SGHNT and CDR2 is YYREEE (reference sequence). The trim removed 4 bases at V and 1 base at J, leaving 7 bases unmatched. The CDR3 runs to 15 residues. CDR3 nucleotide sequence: TGTGCCAGCAGCGCTCCGGGACAGCGCCAAGAGACCCAGTACTTC. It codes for CASSAPGQRQETQYF.

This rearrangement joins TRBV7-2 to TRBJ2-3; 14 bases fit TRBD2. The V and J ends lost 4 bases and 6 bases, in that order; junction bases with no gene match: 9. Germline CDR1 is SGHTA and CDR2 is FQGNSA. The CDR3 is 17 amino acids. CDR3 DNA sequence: TGTGCCAGCAGCTCCCGGACTAGCGGGGGGCGGGCGGATACGCAGTATTTT. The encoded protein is CASSSRTSGGRADTQYF.

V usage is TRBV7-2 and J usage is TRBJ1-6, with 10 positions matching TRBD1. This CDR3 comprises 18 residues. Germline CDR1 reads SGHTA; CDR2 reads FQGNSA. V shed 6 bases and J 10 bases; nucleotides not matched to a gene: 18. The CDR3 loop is CASREDPRGQGFRSPLHF. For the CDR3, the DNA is TGTGCCAGCAGAGAAGACCCTCGGGGACAGGGGTTCCGGTCACCCCTCCACTTT.